The rows below give T cell receptor beta chains drawn from one sample of a study of shared clonotypes between healthy human individuals. Sequencing used immunoSEQ multiplex PCR; TCRdb keeps in-frame clones, though not all of them. The table has about a million clones, around 77% seen once. Sequencing was performed on memory CD4+ T cells from PBMCs. Every receptor here comes from a man aged 18 to 30 in good health. Some clones in this sample may be carry-over from other donors' samples. The CDR3 runs from the conserved cysteine through the conserved F or W. D genes are given only for firm matches. Only some rows state a clone size, as once, few, many or a class for expanded clones.

TRBD2,TRBJ2-7,-,TRBV11-2,CASSLGQLRVSGQPYEQYF,TGTGCCAGCAGCTTAGGTCAGCTACGCGTTAGCGGGCAACCCTACGAGCAGTACTTC
-,TRBJ2-7,-,TRBV11-2,CASSLSLHNEQYF,TGTGCCAGCAGCTTAAGCCTTCACAACGAGCAGTACTTC
-,TRBJ2-2,-,TRBV19,CASSWGGGPGELFF,TGTGCCAGTAGTTGGGGTGGGGGCCCCGGGGAGCTGTTTTTT
-,TRBJ2-3,-,TRBV11-2,CASSLVGTSDTQYF,TGTGCCAGCAGCTTAGTGGGCACATCAGATACGCAGTATTTT
-,TRBJ1-1,-,TRBV19,CASRWDSGNTEAFF,TGTGCCAGTAGATGGGACTCGGGGAACACTGAAGCTTTCTTT
-,TRBJ2-5,few,TRBV19,CASSYSRDRQETQYF,TGTGCCAGTAGTTATTCGCGGGACCGGCAAGAGACCCAGTACTTC
TRBD2,TRBJ2-1,many,TRBV28,CASSGGGTRTNEQFF,TGTGCCAGCAGCGGAGGAGGGACTAGAACCAATGAGCAGTTCTTC
-,TRBJ1-3,few,TRBV9,CASSPRSSSGNTIYF,TGTGCCAGCAGCCCTAGGAGCAGCTCTGGAAACACCATATATTTT
TRBD1,TRBJ2-7,-,TRBV23-1,CASSLDRELDEQYF,TGCGCCAGCAGCTTGGACAGGGAGCTTGACGAGCAGTACTTC
-,TRBJ1-1,many,TRBV28,CASEQTPQAFF,TGTGCCAGTGAACAGACCCCTCAAGCTTTCTTT
-,TRBJ1-3,-,TRBV6-1,CASSERGWASSGNTIYF,TGTGCCAGCAGTGAGCGGGGATGGGCGAGCTCTGGAAACACCATATATTTT
-,TRBJ2-3,-,TRBV6-5,CASSPHHDSTDTQYF,TGTGCCAGCAGTCCTCACCACGACAGCACAGATACGCAGTATTTT
TRBD1,TRBJ1-2,once,TRBV5-1,CASSFTGVRGYTF,TGCGCCAGCAGCTTTACAGGGGTCCGTGGCTACACCTTC
-,TRBJ1-1,-,TRBV30,CAWSPRGIPTATDAF,TGTGCCTGGAGCCCCCGGGGTATCCCGACAGCCACCGACGCCTTT
TRBD2,TRBJ2-2,-,TRBV5-1,CASSPGEGITGELFF,TGCGCCAGCAGCCCGGGGGAGGGAATCACCGGGGAGCTGTTTTTT
-,TRBJ2-5,-,TRBV7-6,CASSLAGKGGQETQYF,TGTGCCAGCAGCTTAGCGGGAAAGGGCGGCCAAGAGACCCAGTACTTC
-,TRBJ2-7,-,TRBV6-5,CASSYQSAVSYEQYF,TGTGCCAGCAGTTACCAGAGCGCCGTCTCCTACGAGCAGTACTTC
-,TRBJ2-5,-,TRBV7-8,CASSLALGLQGTQGTQYF,TGTGCCAGCAGCTTAGCTTTGGGTTTGCAGGGGACCCAAGGGACCCAGTACTTC
-,TRBJ2-1,-,TRBV6-1,CASTYGQSQFF,TGTGCCAGCACTTACGGACAGAGCCAGTTCTTC
-,TRBJ2-5,-,TRBV10-1,CANPIWGSGLETQYF,TGCGCCAACCCAATTTGGGGGTCTGGATTGGAGACCCAGTACTTC
-,TRBJ2-3,-,TRBV7-6,CASSLYRVGTDTQYF,TGTGCCAGCAGCTTATACAGGGTTGGGACAGATACGCAGTATTTT
-,TRBJ1-2,-,TRBV5-4,CASSLLGGSLYGYTF,TGTGCCAGCAGCTTGTTAGGGGGGTCCTTATATGGCTACACCTTC
-,TRBJ2-7,once,TRBV5-1,CASSSPGTSTTYYEQYF,TGCGCCAGCAGCTCCCCCGGGACAAGTACCACCTACTACGAGCAGTACTTC
-,TRBJ2-5,-,TRBV5-1,CASSRDAGEPQYF,TGCGCCAGCAGCCGGGACGCTGGTGAGCCCCAGTACTTC
-,TRBJ1-1,many,TRBV7-9,CASSESGQGAEAFF,TGTGCCAGCAGCGAATCCGGGCAGGGCGCTGAAGCTTTCTTT
-,TRBJ2-7,-,TRBV5-5,CASSSRGDSYEQYF,TGTGCCAGCAGCTCAAGGGGGGATTCCTACGAGCAGTACTTC
TRBD1,TRBJ2-5,-,TRBV25-1,CASSDRRTGAQETQYF,TGTGCCAGCAGTGATCGTCGGACAGGGGCACAAGAGACCCAGTACTTC
TRBD2,TRBJ2-1,few,TRBV7-3,CASSWASGRAFEQFF,TGTGCCAGCAGCTGGGCTAGCGGGAGGGCGTTTGAGCAGTTCTTC